This T cell receptor beta chain was retrieved from a study of early T cells in non-severe SARS-CoV-2 infection. As part of library construction, unique molecular identifiers were attached to individual cDNA molecules. TCRdb passed the 5' RACE reads through MiXCR, listing each CDR3 protein once. The sample consists of under 85,000 distinct CDR3 sequences, roughly 13% of them appearing once. Germline V CDR1 and CDR2: SEHNR, FQNEAQ (reference sequence). Trimming removed 3 bases from V and 8 bases from J; junction bases left unmatched: 17. CDR3 length: 18 residues. The clonotype was recovered from an adult who was a healthcare worker with PCR-confirmed SARS-CoV-2 infection or an uninfected control (not recorded which). Sequenced sample: whole blood. The rearrangement links TRBV7-9 to TRBJ2-1; 9 bases map to TRBD1. This chain's CDR3 is CASSFPPVQGARRDEQFF. The CDR3, as DNA: TGTGCCAGCAGCTTCCCGCCGGTACAGGGGGCAAGAAGGGATGAGCAGTTCTTC.